Given below is one TCR beta chain in context. Antigen specificity is unknown. What was sequenced were expressed TCRB transcripts, since all of the isolated RNA had been reverse transcribed. Only in-frame clones appear in the TCRdb table, and some are missing; sequencing was by immunoSEQ multiplex PCR. The sample yields approximately 730,000 clones, 13% seen once. The entry originates in a study of beta chain features in type 1 diabetes. The CDR3 covers 11 residues. Germline V gives CDR1 DFQATT, CDR2 SNEGSKA (reference sequence). Study-wide points: Junctions at VDJ sites from type 1 diabetes patients had fewer insertions and more deletions. The study found that naive, central memory and Treg TCRB repertoires appeared more similar in patients than in healthy donors. Shorter TCRB CDR3s, moderately but significantly so, marked every one of the four CD4+ subsets in Type 1 diabetes patients.

The rearrangement uses TRBV20-1 and TRBJ2-5; the D is unclear. The clonotype originates from a man younger than 35 with type 1 diabetes. Sequencing used naive CD4+ T cells from blood. In DNA, the CDR3 is TGCAGATTTTGGGGTCAAGAGACCCAGTACTTC. Its translation: CRFWGQETQYF.